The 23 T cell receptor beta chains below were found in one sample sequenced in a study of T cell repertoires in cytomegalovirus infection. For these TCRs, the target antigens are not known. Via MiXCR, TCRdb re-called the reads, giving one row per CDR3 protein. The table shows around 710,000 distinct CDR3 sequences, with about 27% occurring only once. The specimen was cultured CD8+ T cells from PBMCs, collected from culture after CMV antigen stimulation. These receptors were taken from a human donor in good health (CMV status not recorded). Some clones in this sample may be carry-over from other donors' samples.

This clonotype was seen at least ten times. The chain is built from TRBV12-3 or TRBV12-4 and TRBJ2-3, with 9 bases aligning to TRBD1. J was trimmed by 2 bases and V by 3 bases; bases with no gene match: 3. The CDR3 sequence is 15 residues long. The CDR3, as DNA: TGTGCCAGCAGTTTCCGGGACAGGGTCACAGATACGCAGTATTTT. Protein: CASSFRDRVTDTQYF.

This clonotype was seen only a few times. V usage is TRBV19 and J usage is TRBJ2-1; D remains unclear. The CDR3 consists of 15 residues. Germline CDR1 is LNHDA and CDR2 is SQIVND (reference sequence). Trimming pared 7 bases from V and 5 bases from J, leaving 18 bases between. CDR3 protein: CASTHNGYLNNEQFF. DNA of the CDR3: TGTGCCAGTACCCACAATGGGTACCTAAACAATGAGCAGTTCTTC. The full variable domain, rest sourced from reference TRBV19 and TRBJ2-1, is DGGITQSPKYLFRKEGQNVTLSCEQNLNHDAMYWYRQDPGQGLRLIYYSQIVNDFQKGDIAEGYSVSREKKESFPLTVTSAQKNPTAFYLCASTHNGYLNNEQFFGPGTRLTVL.

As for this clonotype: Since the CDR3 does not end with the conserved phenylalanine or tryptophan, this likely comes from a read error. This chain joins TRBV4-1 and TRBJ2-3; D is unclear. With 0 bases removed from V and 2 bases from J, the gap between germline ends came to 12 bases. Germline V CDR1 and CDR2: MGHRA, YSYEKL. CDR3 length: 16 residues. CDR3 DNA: TGCGCCAGCAGCCAAGATGGTGAAGGTATCACAGATACGCAGTATTCT. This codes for CASSQDGEGITDTQYS.

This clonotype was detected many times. The CDR3 DNA follows: TGTGCCAGCAGCTTCGGGACTAGCTACGAGCAGTACGTC. This sequence encodes CASSFGTSYEQYV. The chain couples TRBV11-2 to TRBJ2-7, with 8 positions matching TRBD2. CDR1 and CDR2 (germline): SGHAT, FQNNGV. This CDR3 is built from 13 residues. V lost 3 bases and J lost 3; bases outside the gene matches: 1.

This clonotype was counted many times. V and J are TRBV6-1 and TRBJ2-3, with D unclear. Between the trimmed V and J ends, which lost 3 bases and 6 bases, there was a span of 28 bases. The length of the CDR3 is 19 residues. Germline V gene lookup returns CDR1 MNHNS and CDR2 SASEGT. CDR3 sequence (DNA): TGTGCCAGCAGTGATTTTTCCCCTTCTGGGCCCTTTAGAGTGGATACGCAGTATTTT. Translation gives CASSDFSPSGPFRVDTQYF.

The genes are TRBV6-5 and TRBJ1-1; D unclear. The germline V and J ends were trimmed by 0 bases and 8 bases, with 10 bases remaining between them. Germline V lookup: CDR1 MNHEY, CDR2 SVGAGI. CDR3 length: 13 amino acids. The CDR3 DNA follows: TGTGCCAGCAGTTACTCGCCGGGTCAGGAAGCTTTCTTT. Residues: CASSYSPGQEAFF.

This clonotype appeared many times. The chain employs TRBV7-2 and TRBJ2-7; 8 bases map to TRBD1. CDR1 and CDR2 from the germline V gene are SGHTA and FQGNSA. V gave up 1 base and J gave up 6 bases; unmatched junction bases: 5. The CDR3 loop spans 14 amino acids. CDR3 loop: CASSLGRQGFEQYV. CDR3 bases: TGTGCCAGCAGCTTAGGTCGACAGGGGTTCGAGCAGTACGTC.

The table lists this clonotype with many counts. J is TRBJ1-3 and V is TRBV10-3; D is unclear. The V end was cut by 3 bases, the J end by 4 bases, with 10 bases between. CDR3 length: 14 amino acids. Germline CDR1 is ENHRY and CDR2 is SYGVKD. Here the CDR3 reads CAISDPPGGNTIYF. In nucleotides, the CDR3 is TGTGCCATCAGTGACCCGCCAGGAGGAAACACCATATATTTT.

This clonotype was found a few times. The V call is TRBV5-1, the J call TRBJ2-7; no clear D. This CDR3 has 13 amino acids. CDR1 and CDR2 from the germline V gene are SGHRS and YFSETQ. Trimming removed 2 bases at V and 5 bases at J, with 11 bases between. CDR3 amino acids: CASSFIGYHEQYF. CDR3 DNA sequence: TGCGCCAGCAGCTTCATTGGGTACCACGAGCAGTACTTC.

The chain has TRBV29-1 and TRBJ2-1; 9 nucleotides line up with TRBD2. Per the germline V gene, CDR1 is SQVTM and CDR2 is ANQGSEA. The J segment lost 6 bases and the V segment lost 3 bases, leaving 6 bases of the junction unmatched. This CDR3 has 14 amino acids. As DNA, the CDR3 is TGCAGCGTTGAGGAGCGGGGGGTCCTCAATGAGCAGTTCTTC. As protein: CSVEERGVLNEQFF.

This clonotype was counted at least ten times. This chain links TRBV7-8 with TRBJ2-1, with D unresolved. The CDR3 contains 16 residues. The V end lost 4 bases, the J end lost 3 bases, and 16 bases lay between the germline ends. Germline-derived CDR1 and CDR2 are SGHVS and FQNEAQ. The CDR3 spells CASSYPTMGLYNEQFF. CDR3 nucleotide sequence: TGTGCCAGCAGCTACCCCACGATGGGCCTCTACAATGAGCAGTTCTTC. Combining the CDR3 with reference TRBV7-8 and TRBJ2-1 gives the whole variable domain GAGVSQSPRYKVAKRGQDVALRCDPISGHVSLFWYQQALGQGPEFLTYFQNEAQLDKSGLPSDRFFAERPEGSVSTLKIQRTQQEDSAVYLCASSYPTMGLYNEQFFGPGTRLTVL.

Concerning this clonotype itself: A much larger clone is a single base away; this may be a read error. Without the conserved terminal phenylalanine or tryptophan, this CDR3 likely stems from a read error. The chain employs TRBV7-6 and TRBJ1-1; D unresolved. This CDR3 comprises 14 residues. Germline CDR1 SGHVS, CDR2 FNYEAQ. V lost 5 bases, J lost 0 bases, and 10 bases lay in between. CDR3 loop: CASSPDTLNTEAFL. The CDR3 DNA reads TGTGCCAGCAGCCCCGACACCTTGAACACTGAAGCTTTCCTT.

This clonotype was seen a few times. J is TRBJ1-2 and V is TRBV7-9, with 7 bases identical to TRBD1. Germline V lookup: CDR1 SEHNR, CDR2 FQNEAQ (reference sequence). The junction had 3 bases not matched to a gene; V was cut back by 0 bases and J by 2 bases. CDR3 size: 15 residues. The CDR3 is CASSLASDRNYGYTF. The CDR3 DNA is TGTGCCAGCAGCTTAGCCTCGGACAGGAACTATGGCTACACCTTC. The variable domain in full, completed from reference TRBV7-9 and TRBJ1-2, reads DTGVSQNPRHKITKRGQNVTFRCDPISEHNRLYWYRQTLGQGPEFLTYFQNEAQLEKSRLLSDRFSAERPKGSFSTLEIQRTEQGDSAMYLCASSLASDRNYGYTFGSGTRLTVV.

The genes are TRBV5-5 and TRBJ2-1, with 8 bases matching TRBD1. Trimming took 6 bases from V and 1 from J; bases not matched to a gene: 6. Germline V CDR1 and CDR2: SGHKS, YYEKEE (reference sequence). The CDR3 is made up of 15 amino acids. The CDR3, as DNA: TGTGCCAGCAACAGGGGGGTAGCGTCCTACAATGAGCAGTTCTTC. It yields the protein CASNRGVASYNEQFF.

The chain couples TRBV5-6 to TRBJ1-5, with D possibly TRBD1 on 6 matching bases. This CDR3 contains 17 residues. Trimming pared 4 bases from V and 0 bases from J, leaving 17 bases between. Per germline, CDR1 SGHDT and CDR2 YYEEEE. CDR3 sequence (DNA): TGTGCCAGCAGCAGTGCCGGGACAAGGTATAGCAATCAGCCCCAGCATTTT. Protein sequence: CASSSAGTRYSNQPQHF.

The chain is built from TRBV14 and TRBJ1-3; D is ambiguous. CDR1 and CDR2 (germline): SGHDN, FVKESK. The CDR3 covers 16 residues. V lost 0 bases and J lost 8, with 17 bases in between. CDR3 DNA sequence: TGTGCCAGCAGCCAAGATTGGGCACGACGTCTGGACACCATATATTTT. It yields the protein CASSQDWARRLDTIYF.

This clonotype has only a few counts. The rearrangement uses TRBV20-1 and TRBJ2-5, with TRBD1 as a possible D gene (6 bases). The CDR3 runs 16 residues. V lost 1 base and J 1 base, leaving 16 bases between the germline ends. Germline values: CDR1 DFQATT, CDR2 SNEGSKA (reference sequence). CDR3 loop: CSARVGTHPFQETQYF. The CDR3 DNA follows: TGCAGTGCTAGAGTGGGGACACATCCGTTCCAAGAGACCCAGTACTTC.

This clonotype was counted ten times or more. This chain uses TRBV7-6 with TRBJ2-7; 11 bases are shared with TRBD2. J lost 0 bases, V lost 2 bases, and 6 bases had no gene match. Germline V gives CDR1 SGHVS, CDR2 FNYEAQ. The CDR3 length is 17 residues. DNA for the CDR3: TGTGCCAGCAGCTTAACCATAGCGGGGGGGAGCTCCTACGAGCAGTACTTC. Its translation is CASSLTIAGGSSYEQYF.

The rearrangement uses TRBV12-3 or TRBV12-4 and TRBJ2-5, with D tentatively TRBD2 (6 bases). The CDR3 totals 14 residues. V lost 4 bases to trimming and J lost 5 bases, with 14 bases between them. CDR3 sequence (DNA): TGTGCCAGCAGTTACCCTGGACTAACGGAGACCCAGTACTTC. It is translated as CASSYPGLTETQYF.

Written as DNA, the CDR3 is TGCAGTGCTAGACCCAGAAATTCCCTAAGCACAGATACGCAGTATTTT. Amino acid sequence: CSARPRNSLSTDTQYF. The chain uses TRBV20-1 and TRBJ2-3; D gene ambiguous. V was pared by 2 bases and J by 0 bases, with 15 bases between. CDR1 and CDR2 (germline): DFQATT, SNEGSKA (reference sequence). CDR3 length equals 16 residues.

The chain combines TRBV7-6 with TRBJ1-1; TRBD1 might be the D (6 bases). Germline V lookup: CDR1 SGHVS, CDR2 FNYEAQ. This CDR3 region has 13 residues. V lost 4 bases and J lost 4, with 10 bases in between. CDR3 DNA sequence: TGTGCCAGCAGCTCGAACAGGGTCACTGAAGCTTTCTTT. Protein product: CASSSNRVTEAFF.

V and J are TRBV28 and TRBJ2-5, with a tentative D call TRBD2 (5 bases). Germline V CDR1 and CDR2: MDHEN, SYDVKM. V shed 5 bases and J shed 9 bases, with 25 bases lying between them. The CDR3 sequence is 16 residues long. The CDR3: CASSDTVDSAYPAQYF. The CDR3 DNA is TGTGCCAGCAGTGATACGGTGGACTCCGCTTACCCGGCCCAGTACTTC.

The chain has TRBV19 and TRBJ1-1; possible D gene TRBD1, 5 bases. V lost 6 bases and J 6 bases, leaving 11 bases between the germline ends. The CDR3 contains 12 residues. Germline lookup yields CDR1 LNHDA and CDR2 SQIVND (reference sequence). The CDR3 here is CASRVGESEAFF. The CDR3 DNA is TGTGCCAGTAGGGTGGGGGAGTCTGAAGCTTTCTTT.